This T cell receptor (beta chain) was profiled in a study of OX40 agonist ivuxolimab in advanced cancers. Study as a whole: Patients in dose escalation had liver, melanoma, kidney or head and neck cancers. Of the participants, 40% to 50% had some prior anti-PD-1, anti-PD-L1 or anti-CTLA-4 therapy, which was allowed. One hepatocellular carcinoma and two cutaneous melanoma patients partially responded.

V dropped 8 bases and J dropped 2 bases, with 5 bases sitting between them. The CDR3 spans 11 residues. From germline, CDR1 is MNHNY and CDR2 SVGAGI (reference sequence). With autoimmune disease history or systemic immunosuppression, patients were excluded. Sequencing was performed with immunoSEQ multiplex PCR; in TCRdb, only in-frame clones are kept and a portion is missing. The table includes approximately 79,000 clones, about nine tenths detected once. The starting material was CD4+ or CD8+ T cells sorted from blood, obtained in a trial of the OX40 agonist ivuxolimab. The chain has TRBV6-6 and TRBJ2-3; D is unresolved. The TCR comes from an adult with an advanced solid tumor such as melanoma, head and neck, liver or kidney cancer. In nucleotides, the CDR3 is TGTGCCAGCGGGATCACAGATACGCAGTATTTT. It encodes CASGITDTQYF.